Here is one T cell receptor (beta chain) with its context. Its cognate antigen has yet to be identified. Base quality data are lacking; no much larger clone is found one base away. The entry originates in a study of identical twins (dated by TCRdb to 2016 to 2017). Concerning the study at large: To test whether fetal clonotypes persist, this study deep-sequenced TCR alpha and beta repertoires from monozygotic twins, from unrelated adults of various ages, and from cord blood. To rule out contamination, replicate twin experiments were performed at different times with different library preparation protocols. Study-wide conclusions, independent of this receptor: The excess sharing between twins in beta out-of-frame sequences was weaker because fewer shared sequences reduced the signal-to-noise ratio. Invariant T cells such as MAIT and iNKT could partly confound zero-insertion analyses, although diverse VJ usage argued against such confounding for most clonotypes. Compared with coincidental sharing between unrelated individuals, out-of-frame TCR alpha sequences shared between twins had an excess of sequences with low generation probability. Because the same donors could not be followed over many years, the conclusions depended on cross-sectional statistical analysis. Fewer insertions were carried by abundant cord blood beta clonotypes, a similar but weaker trend appeared in young adult naive repertoires, and no such trend appeared in memory repertoires. Out-of-frame TCR alpha sharing in monozygotic twins was systematically underestimated by recombination models, whereas sharing between unrelated individuals was in agreement with the recombination models.

Every donor was a healthy Caucasian. Using Miltenyi CD45RO+ enrichment and human naive T-cell isolation kits, memory (CD45RO+) and naive T cells were isolated from PBMC. The germline V gene gives CDR1 as SGHTA and CDR2 as FQGNSA. CDR3 length: 14 amino acids, cysteine to phenylalanine. CDR3 DNA is the only sequence kept; it has 42 bases, read in frame from the first base. Relative to germline, V is 2 bases shorter and J is 5 bases shorter, with 11 bases between their ends. Preparation of the library involved 5' RACE. The reads were generated on an Illumina HiSeq 2000. A universal primer binding site was introduced by template switching, and a unique molecular identifier was present in the final cDNA, enabling accurate counting of TCR cDNA molecules. Specific primers in the conserved constant-segment region were used to synthesize first-strand cDNA for TCR alpha and beta chains. To control for contamination, each cDNA library was double barcoded with a SMART-Mk sample barcode plus Illumina barcodes. TruSeq adapter sequences, together with Illumina sample barcodes, were added in two successive PCR steps. Sequencing of the TCR alpha and beta cDNA libraries was done on the Illumina HiSeq platform using custom primers. The paper's data handling went like this. MiGEC was used to process raw reads and extract unique molecular identifiers, and MiXCR was used to find CDR3 positions. Recombination models were inferred per individual with the repgenHMM and IGoR tools using an EM algorithm. The tcR package in R was used for shared clonotype analysis, with sharing normalized by the product of cloneset sizes. To study raw recombination free of thymic and clonal selection effects, out-of-frame nonproductive sequences were analyzed. TCRdb passed the public sequencing reads through fastp at Q25 and MiXCR, retaining productive beta sequences. Rows are unified per CDR3 protein, each entry keeping the most common DNA and genes. These V and J calls rely on TCRdb rather than the paper's analysis. The sample records fewer than 250,000 distinct CDR3 sequences, about a tenth of which are singletons. The biggest ten clones account for over 4.5% of the sample.

The sequence came from a woman younger than 35 in good health. The sample comprised memory (CD45RO+) T cells sorted from blood. The cell subset or site label corresponds to: CD45RO+ enriched T cells. The rearrangement combines TRBV7-2 with TRBJ2-3; there is no confident call for the D gene. This receptor has the CDR3 CASSLSVWGDTQYF. The sequence in DNA is TGTGCCAGCAGCTTATCGGTATGGGGAGATACGCAGTATTTT. The full variable domain, with segments outside the CDR3 supplied by the reference TRBV7-2 and TRBJ2-3 proteins, appears as GAGVSQSPSNKVTEKGKDVELRCDPISGHTALYWYRQSLGQGLEFLIYFQGNSAPDKSGLPSDRFSAERTGGSVSTLTIQRTQQEDSAVYLCASSLSVWGDTQYFGPGTRLTVL.